This TCR beta chain was documented in a study of blood T cell repertoires in COVID-19. From germline, CDR1 is SGHTA and CDR2 FQGNSA. This CDR3 contains 13 residues. Deletions cut 4 bases from V and 7 bases from J, with 13 bases between. Clones were read by immunoSEQ multiplex PCR, and TCRdb kept only the in-frame ones, dropping some. The table has around 220,000 clones, 75% to 95% seen once. The chain uses TRBV7-2 and TRBJ2-5, with D unclear. The sequenced sample was PBMCs or T cells enriched from blood (not recorded which). The source is a woman under 30 who had recovered from COVID-19. The CDR3 is CASSSQSARTQYF. The CDR3 nucleotides read TGTGCCAGCAGCTCTCAATCCGCGCGGACCCAGTACTTC.